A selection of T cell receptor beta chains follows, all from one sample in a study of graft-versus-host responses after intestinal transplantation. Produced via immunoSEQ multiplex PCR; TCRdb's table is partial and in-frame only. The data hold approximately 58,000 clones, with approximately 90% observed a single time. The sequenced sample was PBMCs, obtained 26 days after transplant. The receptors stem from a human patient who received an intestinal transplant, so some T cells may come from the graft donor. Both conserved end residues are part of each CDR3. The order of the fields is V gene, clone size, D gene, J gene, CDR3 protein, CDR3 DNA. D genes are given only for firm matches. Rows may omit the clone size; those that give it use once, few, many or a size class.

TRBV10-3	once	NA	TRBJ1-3	CAISERGGGNTIYF	TGTGCCATCAGTGAAAGGGGTGGTGGAAACACCATATATTTT
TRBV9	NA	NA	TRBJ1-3	CASSVKEVQSGNTIYF	TGTGCCAGCAGCGTAAAGGAGGTTCAATCTGGAAACACCATATATTTT
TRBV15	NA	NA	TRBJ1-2	CATSRDRPPKGGYTF	TGTGCCACCAGCAGAGATCGACCGCCAAAGGGGGGCTACACCTTC
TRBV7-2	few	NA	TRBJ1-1	CASSRGFDGNTEAFF	TGTGCCAGCAGCCGGGGTTTTGACGGAAACACTGAAGCTTTCTTT
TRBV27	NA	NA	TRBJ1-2	CASSLSAGRGYGYTF	TGTGCCAGCAGTTTATCGGCAGGTCGGGGCTATGGCTACACCTTC
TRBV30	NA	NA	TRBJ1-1	CAWSPRVTEAFF	TGTGCCTGGAGTCCCCGGGTCACTGAAGCTTTCTTT
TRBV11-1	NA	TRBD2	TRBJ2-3	CASSLRLAGVPPTDTQYF	TGTGCCAGCAGCTTACGACTAGCGGGAGTTCCCCCCACAGATACGCAGTATTTT
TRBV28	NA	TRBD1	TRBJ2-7	CASRSLALTGVYEQYF	TGTGCCAGCAGAAGTTTAGCTCTGACAGGGGTCTACGAGCAGTACTTC
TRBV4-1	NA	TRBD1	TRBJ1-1	CASSLGTGVSTFF	TGCGCCAGCAGCCTGGGGACAGGGGTTAGTACTTTCTTT
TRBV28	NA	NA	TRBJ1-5	CASSLGGKGNQPQHF	TGTGCCAGCAGTTTAGGGGGCAAGGGCAATCAGCCCCAGCATTTT
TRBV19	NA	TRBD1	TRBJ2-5	CASSIGDSFTPYF	TGTGCCAGTAGTATTGGGGACAGCTTTACCCCGTACTTC
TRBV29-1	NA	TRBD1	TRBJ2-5	CSVGTGQGIETQYF	TGCAGCGTGGGAACGGGACAGGGGATAGAGACCCAGTACTTC
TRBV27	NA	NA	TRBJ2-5	CASSLNRPLFPVETQYF	TGTGCCAGCAGTTTAAACAGGCCCCTATTCCCCGTGGAGACCCAGTACTTC